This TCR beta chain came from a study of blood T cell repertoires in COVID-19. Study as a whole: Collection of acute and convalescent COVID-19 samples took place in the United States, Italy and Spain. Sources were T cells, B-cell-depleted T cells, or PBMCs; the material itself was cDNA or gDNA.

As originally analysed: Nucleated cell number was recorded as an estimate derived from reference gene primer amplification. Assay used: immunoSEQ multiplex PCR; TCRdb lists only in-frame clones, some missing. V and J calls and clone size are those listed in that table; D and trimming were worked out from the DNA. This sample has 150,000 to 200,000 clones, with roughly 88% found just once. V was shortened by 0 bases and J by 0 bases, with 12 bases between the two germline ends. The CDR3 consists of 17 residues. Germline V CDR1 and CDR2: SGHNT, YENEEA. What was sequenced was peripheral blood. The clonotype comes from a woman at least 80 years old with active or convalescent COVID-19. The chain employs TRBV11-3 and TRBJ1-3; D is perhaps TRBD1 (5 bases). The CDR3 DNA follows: TGTGCCAGCAGCTTAGATGGGACTGGCAGCTCTGGAAACACCATATATTTT. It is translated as CASSLDGTGSSGNTIYF.